This T cell receptor beta chain stems from a study of blood T cells in healthy people across ages. This clonotype was seen only a few times. Its specificity is not known. A read error may explain this, as a much larger clone is one base away. The donors, healthy Caucasians from Russia, were aged roughly 6 to 95. Overall study results and limits: The long-lived group displayed more naive CD4+ cells, plus higher diversity, than the aged donors did.

A second about 6 to 12 cycle PCR used barcoded and J-beta primers. TCRdb passed the 5' RACE reads through MiXCR, listing each CDR3 protein once. The sample holds 600,000 to 800,000 distinct CDR3 sequences, approximately 52% seen once. This CDR3 has 16 residues. Germline lookup yields CDR1 SGHRS and CDR2 YFSETQ. The specimen was blood. The chain has TRBV5-1 and TRBJ2-1, with D possibly matching TRBD1 (5 bases). This TCR was recovered from a woman of 80 years or more in good health. The CDR3 DNA follows: TGCGCCAGCAGCTTGGCCCCAAGTCGACAGTACAATGAGCGGTTCTTC. Translating it yields CASSLAPSRQYNERFF.